This T cell receptor (beta chain) was documented in a study of T cells in Graves' hyperthyroidism and ophthalmopathy. Study summary: Specimen type is peripheral blood, collected at initial diagnosis prior to any treatment. Study-level points and caveats: Ophthalmopathy and stable hyperthyroidism were separated by a 13 V-J model.

The investigators amplified TCR beta CDR3 regions from RNA transcripts. The TCR CDR3 was amplified in a first-round RT-PCR using the HTBI primer set. From the multiplex PCR reads, TCRdb called clonotypes with MiXCR, one entry per CDR3 protein. The repertoire has about 350,000 distinct CDR3 sequences, 14% of them found once; the top ten carry 20% to 25%. About this clonotype itself: Antigen unknown. With a much larger clone just one base away, this may be a read error.

Trimming took off 1 base at V and 6 bases at J, with 13 bases between the two ends. The CDR3 length is 15 residues. Germline CDR1 is LGHDT and CDR2 is YNNKEL (reference sequence). The chain recombines TRBV3-1 with TRBJ1-5; possible D gene TRBD1, 5 bases. This receptor was obtained from a woman aged 30 to 39 with Graves' hyperthyroidism. The sample taken for sequencing was blood. The CDR3 bases are TGTGCCAGCAGCCAAGGGGAAGGGGATCTTCAGCCCCAGCATTTT. Protein product: CASSQGEGDLQPQHF. Full variable domain (outside the CDR3, taken from reference TRBV3-1 and TRBJ1-5): DTAVSQTPKYLVTQMGNDKSIKCEQNLGHDTMYWYKQDSKKFLKIMFSYNNKELIINETVPNRFSPKSPDKAHLNLHINSLELGDSAVYFCASSQGEGDLQPQHFGDGTRLSIL.